The sequence of this T cell receptor (beta chain) was determined in a study of T cells in Graves' hyperthyroidism and ophthalmopathy. Background on the study: Peripheral blood sampling occurred at initial diagnosis, before any treatment. Regarding the study as a whole: It was a median roughly 6.5 months before onset that the model predicted ophthalmopathy.

This clonotype was detected many times. Its antigen is still unknown. Ophthalmopathy cases scored 3 or more on the Clinical Activity Score and 4 or more on NOSPECS grade, with duration below 3 months. The TCR beta CDR3 regions underwent amplification using RNA transcripts as the source. Primed by the HTBI set, a first-round RT-PCR was run on the TCR CDR3. TCRdb redid the calling of the multiplex PCR reads with MiXCR, one entry per CDR3 protein. The sample has approximately 410,000 distinct CDR3 sequences, about 14% seen once. V was shortened by 4 bases and J by 1 base, with 6 bases between the two germline ends. Germline V gene lookup returns CDR1 DFQATT and CDR2 SNEGSKA (reference sequence). The CDR3 is 12 amino acids.

This rearrangement joins TRBV20-1 to TRBJ2-3, with a weak D call TRBD1 (6 bases). The TCR originated in a man aged 18 to 30 with Graves' ophthalmopathy. The sequenced sample was blood. The CDR3 loop reads CSATGGTDTQYF. The CDR3 nucleotides are TGCAGTGCTACAGGGGGCACAGATACGCAGTATTTT.